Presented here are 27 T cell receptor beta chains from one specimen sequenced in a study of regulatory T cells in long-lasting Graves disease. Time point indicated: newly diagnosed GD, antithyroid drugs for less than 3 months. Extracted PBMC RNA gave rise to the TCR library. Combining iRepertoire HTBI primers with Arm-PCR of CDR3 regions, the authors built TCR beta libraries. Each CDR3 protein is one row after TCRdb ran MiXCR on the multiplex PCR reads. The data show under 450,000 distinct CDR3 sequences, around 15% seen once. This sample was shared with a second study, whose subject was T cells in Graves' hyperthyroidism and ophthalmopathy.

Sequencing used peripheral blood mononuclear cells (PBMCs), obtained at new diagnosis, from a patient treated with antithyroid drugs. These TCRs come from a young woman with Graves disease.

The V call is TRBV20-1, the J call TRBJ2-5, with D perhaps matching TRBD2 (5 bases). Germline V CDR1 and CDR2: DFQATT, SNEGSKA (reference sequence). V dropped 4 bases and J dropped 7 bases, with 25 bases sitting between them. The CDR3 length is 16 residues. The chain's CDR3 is CSAMEEPAGLPGTQYF. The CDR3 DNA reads TGCAGTGCTATGGAGGAACCCGCGGGCCTTCCAGGGACCCAGTACTTC.

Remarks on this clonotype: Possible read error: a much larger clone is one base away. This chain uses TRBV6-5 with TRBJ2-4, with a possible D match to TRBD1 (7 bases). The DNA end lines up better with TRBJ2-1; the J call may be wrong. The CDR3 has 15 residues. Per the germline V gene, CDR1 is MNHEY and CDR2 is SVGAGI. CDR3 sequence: CASSYSRDSTYEQFF. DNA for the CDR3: TGTGCCAGCAGTTACTCGCGGGACAGTACCTACGAGCAGTTCTTC.

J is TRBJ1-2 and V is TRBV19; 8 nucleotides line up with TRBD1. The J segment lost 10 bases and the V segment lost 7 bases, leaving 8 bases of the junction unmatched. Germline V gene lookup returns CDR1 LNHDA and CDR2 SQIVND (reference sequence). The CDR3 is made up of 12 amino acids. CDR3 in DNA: TGTGCCAGTACTTGGACAGGGCTCGTCTACACCTTC. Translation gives CASTWTGLVYTF. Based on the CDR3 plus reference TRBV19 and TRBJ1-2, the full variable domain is DGGITQSPKYLFRKEGQNVTLSCEQNLNHDAMYWYRQDPGQGLRLIYYSQIVNDFQKGDIAEGYSVSREKKESFPLTVTSAQKNPTAFYLCASTWTGLVYTFGSGTRLTVV.

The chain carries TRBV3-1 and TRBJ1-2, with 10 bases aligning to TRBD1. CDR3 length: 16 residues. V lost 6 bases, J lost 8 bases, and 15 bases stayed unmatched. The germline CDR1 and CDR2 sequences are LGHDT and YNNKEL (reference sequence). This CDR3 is CASRNFRDRGLDGYTF. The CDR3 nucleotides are TGTGCCAGCAGAAATTTCCGGGACAGGGGATTGGACGGCTACACCTTC. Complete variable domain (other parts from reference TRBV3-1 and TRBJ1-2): DTAVSQTPKYLVTQMGNDKSIKCEQNLGHDTMYWYKQDSKKFLKIMFSYNNKELIINETVPNRFSPKSPDKAHLNLHINSLELGDSAVYFCASRNFRDRGLDGYTFGSGTRLTVV.

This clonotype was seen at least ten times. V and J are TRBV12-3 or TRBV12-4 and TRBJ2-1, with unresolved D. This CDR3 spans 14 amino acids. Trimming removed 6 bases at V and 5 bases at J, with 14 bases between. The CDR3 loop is CASSPFDANNEQFF. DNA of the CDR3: TGTGCCAGCAGCCCCTTCGACGCGAACAATGAGCAGTTCTTC.

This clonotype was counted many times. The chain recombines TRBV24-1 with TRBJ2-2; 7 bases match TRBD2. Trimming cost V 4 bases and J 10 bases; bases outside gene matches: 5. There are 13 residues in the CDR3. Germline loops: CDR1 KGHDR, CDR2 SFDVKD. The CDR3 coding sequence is TGTGCCACCAGTGACGCCGCGGGGGTGGAGCTGTTTTTT. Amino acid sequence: CATSDAAGVELFF.

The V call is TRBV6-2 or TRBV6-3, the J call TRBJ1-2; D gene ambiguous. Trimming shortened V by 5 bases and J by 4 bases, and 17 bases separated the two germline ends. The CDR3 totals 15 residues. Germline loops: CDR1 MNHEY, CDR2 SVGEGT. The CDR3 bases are TGTGCCAGCAGTGAAGCAGGCTGGGCGCGCTATGGCTACACCTTC. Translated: CASSEAGWARYGYTF.

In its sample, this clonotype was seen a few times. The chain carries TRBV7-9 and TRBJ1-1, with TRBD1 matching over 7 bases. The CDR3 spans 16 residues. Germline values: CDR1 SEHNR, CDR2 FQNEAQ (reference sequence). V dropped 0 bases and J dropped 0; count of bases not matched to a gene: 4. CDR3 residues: CASSLATGTLNTEAFF. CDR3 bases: TGTGCCAGCAGCTTAGCGACAGGGACACTGAACACTGAAGCTTTCTTT.

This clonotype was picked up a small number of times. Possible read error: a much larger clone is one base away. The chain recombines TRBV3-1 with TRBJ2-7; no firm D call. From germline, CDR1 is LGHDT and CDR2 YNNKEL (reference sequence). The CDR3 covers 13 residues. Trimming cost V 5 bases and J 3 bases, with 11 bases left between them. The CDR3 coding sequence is TGTGCCAGCAGCACTATTGGCGGCTACGAGCAGTACTTC. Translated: CASSTIGGYEQYF.

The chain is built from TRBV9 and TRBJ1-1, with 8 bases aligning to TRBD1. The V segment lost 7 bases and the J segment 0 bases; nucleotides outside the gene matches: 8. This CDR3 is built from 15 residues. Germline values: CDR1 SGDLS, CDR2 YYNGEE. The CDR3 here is CASAAQGAMNTEAFF. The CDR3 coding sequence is TGTGCCAGCGCAGCTCAGGGGGCGATGAACACTGAAGCTTTCTTT.

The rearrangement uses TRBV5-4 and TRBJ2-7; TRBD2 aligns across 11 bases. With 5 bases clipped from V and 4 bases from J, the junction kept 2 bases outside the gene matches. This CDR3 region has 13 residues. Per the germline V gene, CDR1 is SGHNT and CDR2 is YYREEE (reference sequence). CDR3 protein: CASRLAGVYEQYF. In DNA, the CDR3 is TGTGCCAGCAGACTAGCGGGAGTTTACGAGCAGTACTTC.

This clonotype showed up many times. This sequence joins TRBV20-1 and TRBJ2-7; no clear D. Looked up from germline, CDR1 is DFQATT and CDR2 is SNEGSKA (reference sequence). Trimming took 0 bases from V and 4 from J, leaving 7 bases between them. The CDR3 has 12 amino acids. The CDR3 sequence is CSARDYKYEQYF. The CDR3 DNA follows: TGCAGTGCTAGAGATTATAAGTACGAGCAGTACTTC.

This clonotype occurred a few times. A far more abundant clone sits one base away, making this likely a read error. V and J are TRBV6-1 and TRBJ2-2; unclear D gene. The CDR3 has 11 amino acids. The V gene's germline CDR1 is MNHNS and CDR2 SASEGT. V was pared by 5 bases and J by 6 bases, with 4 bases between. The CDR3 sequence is CASSRPGELFF. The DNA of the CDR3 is TGTGCCAGCAGTAGACCCGGGGAGCTGTTTTTT.

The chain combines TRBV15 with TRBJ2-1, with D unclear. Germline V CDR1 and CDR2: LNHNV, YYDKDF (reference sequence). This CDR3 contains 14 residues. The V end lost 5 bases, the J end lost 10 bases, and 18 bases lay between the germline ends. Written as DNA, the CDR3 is TGTGCCACCAGCGCCTCGTCCGAGCCCAAGGAGCAGTTCTTC. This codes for CATSASSEPKEQFF.

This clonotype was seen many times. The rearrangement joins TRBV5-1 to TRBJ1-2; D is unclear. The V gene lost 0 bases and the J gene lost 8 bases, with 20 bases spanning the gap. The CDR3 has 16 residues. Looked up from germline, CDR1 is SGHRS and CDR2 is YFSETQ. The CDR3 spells CASSLESGLRSGGYTF. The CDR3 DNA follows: TGCGCCAGCAGCTTGGAGAGTGGACTGCGGTCGGGGGGCTACACCTTC.

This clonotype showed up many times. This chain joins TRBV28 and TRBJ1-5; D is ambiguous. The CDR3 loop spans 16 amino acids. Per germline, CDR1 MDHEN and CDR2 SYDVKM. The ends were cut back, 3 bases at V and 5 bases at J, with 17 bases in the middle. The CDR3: CASSFNWAYGYQPQHF. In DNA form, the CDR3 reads TGTGCCAGCAGTTTTAACTGGGCATATGGGTATCAGCCCCAGCATTTT.

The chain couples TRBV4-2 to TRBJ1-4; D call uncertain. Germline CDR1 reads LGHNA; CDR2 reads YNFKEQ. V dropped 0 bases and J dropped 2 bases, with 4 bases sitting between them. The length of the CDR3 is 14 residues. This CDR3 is CASSQDPTNEKLFF. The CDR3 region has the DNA TGTGCCAGCAGCCAAGATCCGACTAATGAAAAACTGTTTTTT.

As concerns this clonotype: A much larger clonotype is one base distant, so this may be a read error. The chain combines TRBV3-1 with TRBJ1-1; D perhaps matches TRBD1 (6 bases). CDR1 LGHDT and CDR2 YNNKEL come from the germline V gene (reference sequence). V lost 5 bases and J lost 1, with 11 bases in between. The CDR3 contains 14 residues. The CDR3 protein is CASSYGTPNTEAFF. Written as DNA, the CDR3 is TGTGCCAGCAGCTACGGGACACCGAACACTGAAGCTTTCTTT. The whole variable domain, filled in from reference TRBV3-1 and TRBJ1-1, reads DTAVSQTPKYLVTQMGNDKSIKCEQNLGHDTMYWYKQDSKKFLKIMFSYNNKELIINETVPNRFSPKSPDKAHLNLHINSLELGDSAVYFCASSYGTPNTEAFFGQGTRLTVV.

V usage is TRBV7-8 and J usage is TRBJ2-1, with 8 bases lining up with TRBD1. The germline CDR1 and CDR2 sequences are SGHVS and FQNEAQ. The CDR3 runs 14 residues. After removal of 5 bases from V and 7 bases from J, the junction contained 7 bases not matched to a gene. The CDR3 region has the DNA TGTGCCAGCAGCCAGCAAACAGGGGGTAATGAGCAGTTCTTC. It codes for CASSQQTGGNEQFF.

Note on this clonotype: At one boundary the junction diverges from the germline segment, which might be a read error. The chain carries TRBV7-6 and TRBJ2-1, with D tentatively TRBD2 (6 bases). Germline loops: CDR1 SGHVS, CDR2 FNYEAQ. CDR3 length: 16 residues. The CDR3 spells CASSLDRRGSCNEQFF. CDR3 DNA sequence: TGTGCCAGCAGCTTAGACAGGAGGGGCTCCTGCAATGAGCAGTTCTTC. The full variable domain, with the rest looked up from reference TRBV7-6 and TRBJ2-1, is GAGVSQSPRYKVTKRGQDVALRCDPISGHVSLYWYRQALGQGPEFLTYFNYEAQQDKSGLPNDRFSAERPEGSISTLTIQRTEQRDSAMYRCASSLDRRGSCNEQFFGPGTRLTVL.

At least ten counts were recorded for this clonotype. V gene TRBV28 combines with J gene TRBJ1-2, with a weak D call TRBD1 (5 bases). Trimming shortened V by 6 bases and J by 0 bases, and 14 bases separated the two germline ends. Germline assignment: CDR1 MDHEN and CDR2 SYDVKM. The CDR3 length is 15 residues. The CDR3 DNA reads TGTGCCAGCAGGGCCGCGGGGGTTTCTAACTATGGCTACACCTTC. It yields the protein CASRAAGVSNYGYTF.

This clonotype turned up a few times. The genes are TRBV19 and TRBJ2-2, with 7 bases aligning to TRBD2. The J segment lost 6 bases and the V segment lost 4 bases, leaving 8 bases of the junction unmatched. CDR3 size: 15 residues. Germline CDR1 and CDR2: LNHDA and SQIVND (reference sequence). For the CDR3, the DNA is TGTGCCAGTAGTAATACATTTACTAGCGCCGGGGAGCTGTTTTTT. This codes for CASSNTFTSAGELFF.

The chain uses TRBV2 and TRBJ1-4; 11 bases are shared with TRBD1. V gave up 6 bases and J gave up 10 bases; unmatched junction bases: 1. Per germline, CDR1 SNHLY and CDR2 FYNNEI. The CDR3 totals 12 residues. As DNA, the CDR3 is TGTGCCAGCAGGGGGACAGGGGGAAAACTGTTTTTT. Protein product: CASRGTGGKLFF.

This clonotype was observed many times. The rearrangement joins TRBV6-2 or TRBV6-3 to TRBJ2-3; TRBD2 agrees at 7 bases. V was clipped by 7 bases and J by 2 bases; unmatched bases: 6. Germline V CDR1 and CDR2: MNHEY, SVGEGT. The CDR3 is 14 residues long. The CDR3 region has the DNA TGTGCCAGCACCACGGGGGGAATCACAGATACGCAGTATTTT. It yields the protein CASTTGGITDTQYF.

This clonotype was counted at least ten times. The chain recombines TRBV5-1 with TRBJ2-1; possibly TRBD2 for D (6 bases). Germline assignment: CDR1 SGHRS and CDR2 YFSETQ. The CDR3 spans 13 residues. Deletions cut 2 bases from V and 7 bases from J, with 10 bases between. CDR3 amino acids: CASSFGGANEQFF. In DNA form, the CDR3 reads TGCGCCAGCAGCTTTGGAGGGGCAAATGAGCAGTTCTTC. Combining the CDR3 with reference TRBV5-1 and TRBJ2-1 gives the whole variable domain KAGVTQTPRYLIKTRGQQVTLSCSPISGHRSVSWYQQTPGQGLQFLFEYFSETQRNKGNFPGRFSGRQFSNSRSEMNVSTLELGDSALYLCASSFGGANEQFFGPGTRLTVL.

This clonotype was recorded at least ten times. The CDR3 loop reads CSARMQSSYEQYF. CDR3 bases: TGCAGTGCTAGAATGCAGAGCTCCTACGAGCAGTACTTC. The rearrangement joins TRBV20-1 to TRBJ2-7; D is undetermined. The V end was cut by 2 bases, the J end by 0 bases, with 8 bases between. CDR1 and CDR2 from the germline V gene are DFQATT and SNEGSKA (reference sequence). CDR3 length: 13 residues.

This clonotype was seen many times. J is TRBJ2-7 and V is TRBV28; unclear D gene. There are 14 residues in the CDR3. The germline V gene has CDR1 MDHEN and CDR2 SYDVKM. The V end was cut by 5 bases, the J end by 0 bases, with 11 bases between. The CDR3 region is CASSPSSSSYEQYF. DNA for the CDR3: TGTGCCAGCAGTCCTAGTTCCAGCTCCTACGAGCAGTACTTC. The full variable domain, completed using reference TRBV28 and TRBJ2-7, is DVKVTQSSRYLVKRTGEKVFLECVQDMDHENMFWYRQDPGLGLRLIYFSYDVKMKEKGDIPEGYSVSREKKERFSLILESASTNQTSMYLCASSPSSSSYEQYFGPGTRLTVT.